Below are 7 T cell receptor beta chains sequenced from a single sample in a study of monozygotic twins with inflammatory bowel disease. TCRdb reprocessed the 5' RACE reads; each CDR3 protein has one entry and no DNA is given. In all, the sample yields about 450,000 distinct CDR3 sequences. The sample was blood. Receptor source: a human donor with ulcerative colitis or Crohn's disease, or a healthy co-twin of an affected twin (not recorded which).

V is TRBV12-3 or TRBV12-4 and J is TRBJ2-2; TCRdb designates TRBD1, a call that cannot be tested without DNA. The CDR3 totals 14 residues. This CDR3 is CASSLFRDVGELFF.

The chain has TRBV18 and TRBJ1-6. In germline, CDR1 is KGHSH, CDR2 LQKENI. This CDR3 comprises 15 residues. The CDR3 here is CASSVDGRANSPLHF.

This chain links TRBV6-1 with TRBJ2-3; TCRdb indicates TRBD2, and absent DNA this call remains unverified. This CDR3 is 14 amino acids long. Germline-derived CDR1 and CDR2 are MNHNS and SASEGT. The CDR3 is CASKTSGLTDTQYF.

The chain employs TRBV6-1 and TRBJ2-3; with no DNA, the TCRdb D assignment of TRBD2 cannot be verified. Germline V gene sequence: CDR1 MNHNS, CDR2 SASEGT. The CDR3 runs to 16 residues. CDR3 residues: CASSPSLAGGLDTQYF.

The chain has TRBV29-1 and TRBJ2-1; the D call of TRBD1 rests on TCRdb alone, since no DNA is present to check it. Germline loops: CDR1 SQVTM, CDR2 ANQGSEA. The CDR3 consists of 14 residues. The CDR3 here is CSVEGGKGYNEQFF.

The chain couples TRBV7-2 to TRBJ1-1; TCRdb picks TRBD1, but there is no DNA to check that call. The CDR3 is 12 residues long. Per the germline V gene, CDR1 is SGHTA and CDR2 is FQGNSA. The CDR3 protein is CASSPGPTEAFF.

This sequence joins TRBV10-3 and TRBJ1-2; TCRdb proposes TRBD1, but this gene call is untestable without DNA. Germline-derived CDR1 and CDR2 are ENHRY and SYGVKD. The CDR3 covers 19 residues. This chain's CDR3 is CAISESDDPRQGARGGYTF.